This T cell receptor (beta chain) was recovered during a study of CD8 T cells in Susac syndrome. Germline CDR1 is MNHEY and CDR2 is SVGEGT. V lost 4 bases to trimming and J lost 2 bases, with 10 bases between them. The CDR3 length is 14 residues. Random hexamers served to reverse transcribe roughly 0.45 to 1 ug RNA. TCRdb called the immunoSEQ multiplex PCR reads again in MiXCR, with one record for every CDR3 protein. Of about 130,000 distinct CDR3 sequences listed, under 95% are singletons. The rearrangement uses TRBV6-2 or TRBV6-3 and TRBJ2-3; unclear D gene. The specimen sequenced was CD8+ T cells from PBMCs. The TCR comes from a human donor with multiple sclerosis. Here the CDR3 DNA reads TGTGCCAGCAGTTTCCTACTAATCACAGATACGCAGTATTTT. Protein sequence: CASSFLLITDTQYF.